The clone carrying this TCR beta chain was found once. Antigen: not known. This sample is drawn from a study of OX40 agonist ivuxolimab in advanced cancers. The overall study: Patients' therapy was ivuxolimab, an antibody that acts as an agonist of OX40 (CD134). Prior anti-PD-1, anti-PD-L1 or anti-CTLA-4 therapy was allowed; 35% to 40% had some. Averaging about 60 years in age, with a range of about 23 to 90, the cohort was around 87% male.

The CDR3 runs to 14 residues. The J segment lost 6 bases and the V segment lost 3 bases, leaving 8 bases of the junction unmatched. The germline CDR1 and CDR2 sequences are LNHDA and SQIVND (reference sequence). TCRdb keeps only in-frame clones here, not all; method: immunoSEQ multiplex PCR. Among 25,000 or so clones, roughly 85% were seen once, and the ten largest hold around 12%. Study findings and constraints: Some nonresponders likewise displayed low normalized T-cell clonal expansion.

The receptor's source is an adult with an advanced solid tumor such as melanoma, head and neck, liver or kidney cancer. This rearrangement joins TRBV19 to TRBJ2-7; 7 bases are a match to TRBD1. The sequencing here drew on CD4+ or CD8+ T cells sorted from blood, taken in a trial of the OX40 agonist ivuxolimab. The CDR3 nucleotides are TGTGCCAGTAGTATTCTCCAGGGGGACGGCGAGCAGTACTTC. This gives the protein CASSILQGDGEQYF. The full variable domain, with the rest looked up from reference TRBV19 and TRBJ2-7, is DGGITQSPKYLFRKEGQNVTLSCEQNLNHDAMYWYRQDPGQGLRLIYYSQIVNDFQKGDIAEGYSVSREKKESFPLTVTSAQKNPTAFYLCASSILQGDGEQYFGPGTRLTVT.